This T cell receptor (beta chain) was sequenced for a study of multiple sclerosis patients with progressive multifocal leukoencephalopathy. The repertoire was sequenced with immunoSEQ multiplex PCR; TCRdb's copy has only in-frame clones and lacks some. The repertoire has roughly 28,000 clones, around nine tenths of them found once; the top ten carry 1.1%. Stated time point: before natalizumab initiation. CDR1 and CDR2 from the germline V gene are LNHDA and SQIVND (reference sequence). Deletions cut 3 bases from V and 2 bases from J, with 10 bases between. The CDR3 runs to 14 residues. This TCR was sampled from a human donor with multiple sclerosis. Sequencing used PBMCs. The V call is TRBV19, the J call TRBJ2-5; D unresolved. In DNA form, the CDR3 reads TGTGCCAGTAGTATGTACCTCAAGCAAGAGACCCAGTACTTC. Translation gives CASSMYLKQETQYF.